This TCR beta chain was observed in a study of blood T cell repertoires in COVID-19. Profiling relied on immunoSEQ multiplex PCR, and the TCRdb table lists in-frame clones only, not all of them. Altogether 90,000 to 130,000 clones are present, 76% being singletons, with the ten largest covering 3% to 4.5%. The V gene end was trimmed by 2 bases and the J gene end by 7 bases; junction bases not matched to a gene: 6. Germline CDR1 and CDR2: SGHRS and YFSETQ. The CDR3 spans 15 residues. Only one count was recorded for this clone. The J gene is TRBJ2-1, the V gene TRBV5-1, with 10 nucleotides matching TRBD2. Input material: peripheral blood. This sequence originates from a woman aged 80 or older with acute or convalescent COVID-19. The CDR3 sequence: CASSFSPSGGNEQFF. The CDR3 DNA reads as TGCGCCAGCAGCTTCTCCCCTAGCGGGGGAAATGAGCAGTTCTTC. Filled out from reference TRBV5-1 and TRBJ2-1, the complete variable domain reads KAGVTQTPRYLIKTRGQQVTLSCSPISGHRSVSWYQQTPGQGLQFLFEYFSETQRNKGNFPGRFSGRQFSNSRSEMNVSTLELGDSALYLCASSFSPSGGNEQFFGPGTRLTVL.